These T cell receptor beta chains were read from a single sample in a study of response to subunit inactivated influenza vaccine. From the RT-PCR reads, TCRdb called clonotypes with MiXCR, one entry per CDR3 protein. Among approximately 530,000 distinct CDR3 sequences listed, 10% to 15% were seen once. The sequences come from PBMCs from blood, collected about 40 days after vaccination. These receptors were collected from a man in his fifties who received an inactivated influenza vaccine. Each CDR3 is given with its conserved first and last residue. A D gene is named only where the DNA matches it firmly. The listing skips clone size in some rows; elsewhere it reads once, few, many or a size class.

V: TRBV10-3
size: few
D: NA
length: 11
J: TRBJ2-7
DNA: TGTGCCACCAGTTCCGCGGAGGAGCAGTACTTC
CDR3: CATSSAEEQYF

V: TRBV12-3/TRBV12-4
size: few
D: TRBD1
length: 14
J: TRBJ1-4
DNA: TGTGCCAGCAGGCGACAGGGTGGCAATGAAAAACTGTTTTTT
CDR3: CASRRQGGNEKLFF

V: TRBV18
size: NA
D: TRBD1
length: 16
J: TRBJ2-3
DNA: TGTGCCAGCTCACCAACTGACAGGGGGTTGACAGATACGCAGTATTTT
CDR3: CASSPTDRGLTDTQYF

V: TRBV7-2
size: NA
D: NA
length: 16
J: TRBJ2-3
DNA: TGTGCCAGCAGCCCAAGTTGGAGGGCCGGATTCGATACGCAGTATTTT
CDR3: CASSPSWRAGFDTQYF

V: TRBV4-2
size: NA
D: TRBD1
length: 15
J: TRBJ2-1
DNA: TGTGCCAGCAGCCCGCGGGACAGGGATCTCAATGAGCAGTTCTTC
CDR3: CASSPRDRDLNEQFF

V: TRBV11-2
size: few
D: TRBD2
length: 18
J: TRBJ2-5
DNA: TGTGCCAGCAGCTTAGTATATGCTAGCGGGAGGGCGGGAGAGACCCAGTACTTC
CDR3: CASSLVYASGRAGETQYF

V: TRBV20-1
size: few
D: NA
length: 12
J: TRBJ2-1
DNA: TGCAGTGCTCCGAGGGGCAGCGCCAAGCAGTTCTTC
CDR3: CSAPRGSAKQFF

V: TRBV29-1
size: many
D: TRBD1
length: 12
J: TRBJ2-2
DNA: TGCAGCGTTGGGACAGGGACCGGGGAGCTGTTTTTT
CDR3: CSVGTGTGELFF

V: TRBV15
size: many
D: TRBD1
length: 15
J: TRBJ2-1
DNA: TGTGCCACCAGAGGCCGGGACAGTAACTACAATGAGCAGTTCTTC
CDR3: CATRGRDSNYNEQFF

V: TRBV5-1
size: NA
D: NA
length: 14
J: TRBJ2-7
DNA: TGCGCCAGCAGCTTGCGCACGGCCGCCTACGAGCAGTACTTC
CDR3: CASSLRTAAYEQYF

V: TRBV12-3/TRBV12-4
size: many
D: TRBD2
length: 16
J: TRBJ2-1
DNA: TGTGCCAGCAGACCACGGGCTAGCGGGAGTTTCGATGAGCAGTTCTTC
CDR3: CASRPRASGSFDEQFF

V: TRBV4-3
size: few
D: TRBD1
length: 16
J: TRBJ2-2
DNA: TGCGCCAGCAGCCAGGGACAGGGACGTGGCACCGGGGAGCTGTTTTTT
CDR3: CASSQGQGRGTGELFF

V: TRBV5-1
size: few
D: NA
length: 15
J: TRBJ2-3
DNA: TGCGCCAGCAGCTTGGACCCAGGACCCACAGATACGCAGTATTTT
CDR3: CASSLDPGPTDTQYF

V: TRBV6-1
size: many
D: NA
length: 13
J: TRBJ1-6
DNA: TGTGCCAGCAGAAGAGGGGTTTCTTCACCCCTCCACTTT
CDR3: CASRRGVSSPLHF

V: TRBV12-3/TRBV12-4
size: many
D: NA
length: 12
J: TRBJ2-5
DNA: TGTGCCAGCAGTTGGGCTGGTGAGACCCAGTACTTC
CDR3: CASSWAGETQYF

V: TRBV5-1
size: few
D: NA
length: 14
J: TRBJ2-1
DNA: TGCGCCAGCAGCTTTGAGGCTGGGGACAATGAGCAGTTCTTC
CDR3: CASSFEAGDNEQFF

V: TRBV7-9
size: NA
D: TRBD1
length: 14
J: TRBJ2-1
DNA: TGTGCCAGCAGGCACAGGGGGTTAAACAATGAGCAGTTCTTC
CDR3: CASRHRGLNNEQFF

V: TRBV3-1
size: NA
D: TRBD2
length: 19
J: TRBJ2-3
DNA: TGTGCCAGCAGCCAAGTTACTAGCGGGGGTGTTACTAGCACAGATACGCAGTATTTT
CDR3: CASSQVTSGGVTSTDTQYF

V: TRBV20-1
size: NA
D: NA
length: 11
J: TRBJ2-1
DNA: TGCAGTGCTAGAGTTGGGTATGAGCAGTTCTTC
CDR3: CSARVGYEQFF

V: TRBV12-3/TRBV12-4
size: NA
D: TRBD2
length: 16
J: TRBJ2-1
DNA: TGTGCCAGCAGTCCCCTAGCGGGAGGGATAATCAATGAGCAGTTCTTC
CDR3: CASSPLAGGIINEQFF

V: TRBV10-3
size: few
D: TRBD2
length: 15
J: TRBJ2-1
DNA: TGTGCCATTCAAAGGACTAGCGGGAGCTACAATGAGCAGTTCTTC
CDR3: CAIQRTSGSYNEQFF

V: TRBV11-2
size: few
D: NA
length: 13
J: TRBJ2-5
DNA: TGTGCCAGCAGCTTAGCCCCCCAATGGACCCAGTACTTC
CDR3: CASSLAPQWTQYF

V: TRBV2
size: many
D: NA
length: 12
J: TRBJ2-3
DNA: TGTGCCAGCAGTGAAGCTCGGGAACTAGCCCGTTTT
CDR3: CASSEARELARF

V: TRBV7-2
size: NA
D: TRBD1
length: 15
J: TRBJ1-1
DNA: TGTGCCAGCAGTTTGCGACCAGGGGGAGGCACTGAAGCTTTCTTT
CDR3: CASSLRPGGGTEAFF

V: TRBV28
size: many
D: NA
length: 12
J: TRBJ2-7
DNA: TGTGCCAGCACTGGGAGGTACTACGAGCAGTACTTC
CDR3: CASTGRYYEQYF

V: TRBV12-3/TRBV12-4
size: few
D: TRBD1
length: 13
J: TRBJ1-4
DNA: TGTGCCAGCAGTTGGACAGGGGTTGAAAAACTGTTTTTT
CDR3: CASSWTGVEKLFF

V: TRBV20-1
size: NA
D: NA
length: 12
J: TRBJ2-5
DNA: TGCAGTGCAGGGGCGGGGAGGGAGACCCAGTACTTC
CDR3: CSAGAGRETQYF

V: TRBV6-1
size: few
D: NA
length: 14
J: TRBJ2-4
DNA: TGTGCCAGCACCCCTTCGGGGTTTGGTAACATTCAGTACTTC
CDR3: CASTPSGFGNIQYF